This TCR beta chain appears in the sequencing data of a study of OX40 agonist ivuxolimab in advanced cancers. Sequenced by immunoSEQ multiplex PCR; TCRdb stores in-frame clones only, minus some. This sample has fewer than 70,000 clones, with approximately 82% found just once. The CDR3 is made up of 16 amino acids. Looked up from germline, CDR1 is SGHVS and CDR2 is FNYEAQ. The V gene end was trimmed by 3 bases and the J gene end by 4 bases; junction bases not matched to a gene: 3. Source: CD4+ or CD8+ T cells sorted from blood, taken in a trial of the OX40 agonist ivuxolimab. The rearrangement uses TRBV7-6 and TRBJ2-2; 12 bases map to TRBD2. This sequence originates from an adult with an advanced solid tumor such as melanoma, head and neck, liver or kidney cancer. The CDR3 sequence is CASSFGLAGTTGELFF. Written as DNA, the CDR3 is TGTGCCAGCAGCTTTGGACTAGCGGGGACCACCGGGGAGCTGTTTTTT. The entire variable domain, with the rest obtained from reference TRBV7-6 and TRBJ2-2, is as follows: GAGVSQSPRYKVTKRGQDVALRCDPISGHVSLYWYRQALGQGPEFLTYFNYEAQQDKSGLPNDRFSAERPEGSISTLTIQRTEQRDSAMYRCASSFGLAGTTGELFFGEGSRLTVL.